The rows below give T cell receptor beta chains drawn from one sample of a study of T cell repertoires in cytomegalovirus infection. One entry per CDR3 protein results from TCRdb running MiXCR on the reads. In the table there are fewer than 300,000 distinct CDR3 sequences, roughly 23% of which are singletons. The sequenced sample was PBMCs. Receptors were obtained from a human donor in good health (CMV status not recorded). Some clones in this sample may be carry-over from other donors' samples. Each CDR3 is given with its conserved first and last residue. The D gene is left open where the match is weak. Rows give clone size only sometimes, using once, few, many, or a class for an expanded clone.

>TRBD1|NA|TRBV15|TRBJ1-5
TGTGCCACCAGCAGAGATCGGCTACAGGGGGAAAGGAAAAGTCAGCCCCAGCATTTT
CATSRDRLQGERKSQPQHF
>TRBD1|many|TRBV7-6|TRBJ1-5
TGTGCCAGCAGCTTAGGACAGGGGTTCGTAAATCAGCCCCAGCATTTT
CASSLGQGFVNQPQHF
>TRBD1|once|TRBV29-1|TRBJ2-7
TGCAGCGTTAGAACAGGGGGCGCGTCTTACGAGCAGTACTTC
CSVRTGGASYEQYF
>NA|few|TRBV28|TRBJ2-7
TGTGCCAGCAGAGGGGGACGCGAGCAGTACTTC
CASRGGREQYF
>TRBD2|NA|TRBV5-1|TRBJ2-1
TGCGCCAGCAGTTCGGGGGGGCCCGTGGATGAGCAGTTCTTC
CASSSGGPVDEQFF
>NA|NA|TRBV5-1|TRBJ2-7
TGCGCCAGCAGCTTCACAGGAGACGAGCAGTACTTC
CASSFTGDEQYF
>TRBD1|NA|TRBV4-3|TRBJ2-5
TGCGCCAGCAGCCAAGGACAGGGACGGGGAGAGACCCAGTACTTC
CASSQGQGRGETQYF
>TRBD1|NA|TRBV19|TRBJ1-5
TGTGCCAGTAGTACCCGGACAGGAGTTAGCAATCAGCCCCAGCATTTT
CASSTRTGVSNQPQHF
>NA|few|TRBV28|TRBJ2-1
TGTGCCAGCACCATGGGAGGGCAGGGGTTGGGTGAGCAGTTCTTC
CASTMGGQGLGEQFF
>TRBD1|many|TRBV7-2|TRBJ1-5
TGTGCCAGCAGCTTAAGACAGGGATCCTATAGCAATCAGCCCCAGCATTTT
CASSLRQGSYSNQPQHF
>NA|few|TRBV12-5|TRBJ1-3
TGTGCTAGTGGTTTGCAGGCGGCAAACACCATATATTTT
CASGLQAANTIYF
>NA|NA|TRBV11-3|TRBJ2-5
TGTGCCAGCAGCTCCGGGTATGGCGAGACCCAGTACTTC
CASSSGYGETQYF
>NA|NA|TRBV20-1|TRBJ2-3
TGCAGTGCTAGCCTGAGAGGGACCACGGCTACAGATACGCAGTATTTT
CSASLRGTTATDTQYF
>NA|NA|TRBV29-1|TRBJ2-3
TGCAGCTGCCCTGGGACTTTAAGCACAGATACGCAGTATTTT
CSCPGTLSTDTQYF
>NA|NA|TRBV30|TRBJ2-3
TGTGCCTGGAGTGCGACAAGAAGCACAGATACGCAGTATTTT
CAWSATRSTDTQYF
>TRBD2|few|TRBV18|TRBJ2-5
TGTGCCAGCTCACCACCGCTAGCGGGAGTGTTAAAGACCCAGTACTTC
CASSPPLAGVLKTQYF